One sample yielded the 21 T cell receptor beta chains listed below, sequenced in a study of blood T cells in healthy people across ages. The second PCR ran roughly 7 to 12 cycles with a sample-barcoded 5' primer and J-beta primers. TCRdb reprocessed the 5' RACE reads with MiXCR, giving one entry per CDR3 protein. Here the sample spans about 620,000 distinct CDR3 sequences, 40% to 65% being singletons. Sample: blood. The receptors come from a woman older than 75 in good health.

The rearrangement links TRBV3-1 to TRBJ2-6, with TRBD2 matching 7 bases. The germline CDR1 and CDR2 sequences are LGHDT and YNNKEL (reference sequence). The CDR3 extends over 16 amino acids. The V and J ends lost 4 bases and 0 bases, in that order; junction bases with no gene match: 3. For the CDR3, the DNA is TGTGCCAGCAGCCCCCGGGGGGTCTCTGGGGCCAACGTCCTGACTTTC. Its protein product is CASSPRGVSGANVLTF. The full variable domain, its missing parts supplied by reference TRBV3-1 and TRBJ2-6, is DTAVSQTPKYLVTQMGNDKSIKCEQNLGHDTMYWYKQDSKKFLKIMFSYNNKELIINETVPNRFSPKSPDKAHLNLHINSLELGDSAVYFCASSPRGVSGANVLTFGAGSRLTVL.

This CDR3 is CASSLLTGARYEQYF. CDR3 nucleotide sequence: TGCGCCAGCAGCTTGTTGACAGGCGCCAGGTACGAGCAGTACTTC. The genes are TRBV5-1 and TRBJ2-7; possible D gene TRBD1, 6 bases. The CDR3 runs to 15 residues. Trimming removed 1 base from V and 4 bases from J, with 15 bases in between. The germline CDR1 and CDR2 sequences are SGHRS and YFSETQ.

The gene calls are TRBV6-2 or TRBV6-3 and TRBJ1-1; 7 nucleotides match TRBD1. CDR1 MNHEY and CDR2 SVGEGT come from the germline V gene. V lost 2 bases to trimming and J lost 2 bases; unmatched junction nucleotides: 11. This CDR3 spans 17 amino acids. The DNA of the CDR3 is TGTGCCAGCAGTTACCCCCTTTTTCGACAGGGAAACACTGAAGCTTTCTTT. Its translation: CASSYPLFRQGNTEAFF.

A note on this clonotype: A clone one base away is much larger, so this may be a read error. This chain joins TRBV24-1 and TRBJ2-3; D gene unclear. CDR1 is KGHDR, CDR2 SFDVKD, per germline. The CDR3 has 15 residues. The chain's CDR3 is CATSSAGRRTDMQYF. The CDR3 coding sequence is TGTGCCACCAGTTCCGCAGGCCGCCGCACAGATATGCAGTATTTT.

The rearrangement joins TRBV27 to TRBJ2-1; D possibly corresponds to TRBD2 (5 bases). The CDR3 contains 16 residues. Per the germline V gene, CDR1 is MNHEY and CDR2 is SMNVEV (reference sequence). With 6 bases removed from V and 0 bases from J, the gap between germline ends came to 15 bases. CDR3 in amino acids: CASRISGGSSYNEQFF. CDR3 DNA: TGTGCCAGCAGGATTTCAGGAGGAAGCTCCTACAATGAGCAGTTCTTC.

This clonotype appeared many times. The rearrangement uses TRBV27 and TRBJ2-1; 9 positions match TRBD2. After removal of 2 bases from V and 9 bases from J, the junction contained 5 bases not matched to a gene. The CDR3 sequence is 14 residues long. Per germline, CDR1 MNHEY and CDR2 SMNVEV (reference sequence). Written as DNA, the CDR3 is TGTGCCAGCAGTTTAGCGGGGGGGCGGGGTGAGCAGTTCTTC. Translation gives CASSLAGGRGEQFF.

The CDR3 reads CASSLALGLGRDTQYF. DNA of the CDR3: TGTGCCAGCAGCTTAGCGTTGGGGCTAGGGAGAGATACGCAGTATTTT. This chain uses TRBV7-9 with TRBJ2-3; the D call may be TRBD1 or TRBD2 (5 bases each). Germline CDR1 and CDR2: SEHNR and FQNEAQ (reference sequence). Trimming took 0 bases from V and 5 from J, leaving 15 bases between them. This CDR3 has 16 amino acids.

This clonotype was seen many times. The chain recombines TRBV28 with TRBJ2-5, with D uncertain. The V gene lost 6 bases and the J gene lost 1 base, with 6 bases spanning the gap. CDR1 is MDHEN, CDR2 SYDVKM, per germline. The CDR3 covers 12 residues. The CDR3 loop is CASRGFQETQYF. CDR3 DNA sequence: TGTGCCAGCAGGGGATTCCAAGAGACCCAGTACTTC.

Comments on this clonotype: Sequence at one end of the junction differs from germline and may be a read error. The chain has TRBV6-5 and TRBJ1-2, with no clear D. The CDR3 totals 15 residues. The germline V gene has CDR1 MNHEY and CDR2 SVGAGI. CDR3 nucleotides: TGTGCCAACAGTTACATCCTGGGCGGGCCGGATGGCTACACCTTC. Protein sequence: CANSYILGGPDGYTF.

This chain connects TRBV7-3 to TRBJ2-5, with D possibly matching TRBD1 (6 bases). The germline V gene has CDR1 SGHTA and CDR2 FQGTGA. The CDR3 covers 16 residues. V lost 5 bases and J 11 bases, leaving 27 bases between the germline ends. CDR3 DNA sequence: TGTGCCAGCAGCCCCCAGTCCGGGACAATAGGCAATGAGCAGTACTTC. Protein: CASSPQSGTIGNEQYF.

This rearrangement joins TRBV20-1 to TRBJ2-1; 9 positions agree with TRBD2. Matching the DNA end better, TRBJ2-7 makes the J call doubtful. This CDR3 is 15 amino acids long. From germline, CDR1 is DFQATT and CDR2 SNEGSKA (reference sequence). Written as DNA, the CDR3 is TGCAGTGCGGCCGATCTAGCGGGACTCTACAATGAGCAGTACTTC. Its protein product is CSAADLAGLYNEQYF.

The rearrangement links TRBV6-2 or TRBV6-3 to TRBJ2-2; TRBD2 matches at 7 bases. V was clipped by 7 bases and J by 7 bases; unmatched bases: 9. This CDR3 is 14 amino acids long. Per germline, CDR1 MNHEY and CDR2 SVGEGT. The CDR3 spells CASTGLVGNGELFF. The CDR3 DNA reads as TGTGCCAGCACCGGACTAGTGGGGAACGGGGAGCTGTTTTTT.

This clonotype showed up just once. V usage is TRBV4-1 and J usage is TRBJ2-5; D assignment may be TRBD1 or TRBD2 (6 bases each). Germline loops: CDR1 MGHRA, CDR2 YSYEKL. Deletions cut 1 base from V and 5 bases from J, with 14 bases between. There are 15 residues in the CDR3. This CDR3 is CASSQAHREAETQYF. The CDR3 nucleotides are TGCGCCAGCAGCCAAGCCCACAGGGAGGCGGAGACCCAGTACTTC.

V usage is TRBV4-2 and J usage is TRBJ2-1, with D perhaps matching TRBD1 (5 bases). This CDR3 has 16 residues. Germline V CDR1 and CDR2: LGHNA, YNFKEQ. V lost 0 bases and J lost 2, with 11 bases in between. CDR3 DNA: TGTGCCAGCAGCCAAGATCTTTGGGGCCCCTACAATGAGCAGTTCTTC. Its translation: CASSQDLWGPYNEQFF.

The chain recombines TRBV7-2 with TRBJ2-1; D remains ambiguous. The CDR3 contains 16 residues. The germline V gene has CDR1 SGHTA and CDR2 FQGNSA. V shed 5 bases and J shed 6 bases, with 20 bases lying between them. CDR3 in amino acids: CASSPASTDLFNEQFF. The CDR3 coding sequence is TGTGCCAGCAGCCCCGCATCCACCGACCTTTTCAATGAGCAGTTCTTC.

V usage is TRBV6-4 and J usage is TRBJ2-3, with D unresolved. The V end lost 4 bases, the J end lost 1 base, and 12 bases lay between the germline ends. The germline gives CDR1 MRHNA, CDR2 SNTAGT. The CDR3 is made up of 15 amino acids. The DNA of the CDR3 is TGTGCCAGCAGTGCCTCCGGATCAGGCACAGATACGCAGTATTTT. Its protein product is CASSASGSGTDTQYF.

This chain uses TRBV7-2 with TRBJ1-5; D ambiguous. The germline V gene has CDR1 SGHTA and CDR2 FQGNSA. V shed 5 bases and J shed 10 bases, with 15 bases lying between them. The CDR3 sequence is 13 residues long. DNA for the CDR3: TGTGCCAGCAGCCGAAGCCCCGAGGAACCCCAGCATTTT. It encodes CASSRSPEEPQHF.

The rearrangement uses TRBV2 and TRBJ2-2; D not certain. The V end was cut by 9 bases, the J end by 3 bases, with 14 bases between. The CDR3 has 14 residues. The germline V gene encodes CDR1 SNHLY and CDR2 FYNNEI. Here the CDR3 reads CASKIRADTGELFF. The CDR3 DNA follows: TGTGCCAGTAAAATACGGGCTGACACCGGGGAGCTGTTTTTT.

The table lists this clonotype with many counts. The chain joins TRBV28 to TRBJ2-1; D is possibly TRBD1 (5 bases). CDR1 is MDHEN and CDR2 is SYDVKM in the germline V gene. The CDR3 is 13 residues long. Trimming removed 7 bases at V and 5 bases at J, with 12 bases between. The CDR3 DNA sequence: TGTGCCAGCACGAGTGGGGCGGACAATGAGCAGTTCTTC. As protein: CASTSGADNEQFF.

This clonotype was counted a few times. The DNA of the CDR3 is TGTGCCAGCAGCCCTTGGGGCCAGGGGGTATTTCAGCCCCAGCATTTT. It translates to CASSPWGQGVFQPQHF. V gene TRBV28 combines with J gene TRBJ1-5; 7 bases are shared with TRBD1. CDR1 is MDHEN and CDR2 is SYDVKM in the germline V gene. This CDR3 spans 16 amino acids. Unmatched junction bases numbered 14, after V lost 6 bases and J lost 6 bases. The full variable domain, in which reference TRBV28 and TRBJ1-5 provide the parts outside the CDR3, is DVKVTQSSRYLVKRTGEKVFLECVQDMDHENMFWYRQDPGLGLRLIYFSYDVKMKEKGDIPEGYSVSREKKERFSLILESASTNQTSMYLCASSPWGQGVFQPQHFGDGTRLSIL.

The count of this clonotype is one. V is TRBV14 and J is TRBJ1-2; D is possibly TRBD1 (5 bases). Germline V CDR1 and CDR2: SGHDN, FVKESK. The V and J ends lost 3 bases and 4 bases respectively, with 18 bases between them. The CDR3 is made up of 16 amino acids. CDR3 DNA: TGTGCCAGCAGCCATGATCCACGGTGGGGGTTCTATGGCTACACCTTC. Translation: CASSHDPRWGFYGYTF.